Each of the 8 T cell receptor beta chains below was sequenced from the same sample in a study of blood T cell repertoires in COVID-19. TCRdb's copy holds only in-frame clones and misses some; the assay was immunoSEQ multiplex PCR. The sample shows approximately 200,000 clones, approximately 90% of them seen only once. Sequenced sample: peripheral blood. The receptors originated from a man aged 50 or older with acute or convalescent COVID-19.

The V gene is TRBV2, the J gene TRBJ1-1, with 8 bases matching TRBD1. This CDR3 is built from 13 residues. CDR1 and CDR2 (germline): SNHLY, FYNNEI. The V segment lost 8 bases and the J segment 6 bases; nucleotides outside the gene matches: 8. As DNA, the CDR3 is TGTGCCAGCCGACCAGGGGGCGCAGCTGAAGCTTTCTTT. It is translated as CASRPGGAAEAFF.

The V gene is TRBV2, the J gene TRBJ2-7, with a possible D match to TRBD2 (7 bases). Germline V gene sequence: CDR1 SNHLY, CDR2 FYNNEI. The CDR3 loop spans 13 amino acids. V was shortened by 9 bases and J by 4 bases, with 16 bases between the two germline ends. The CDR3 is CARTGGEGYEQYF. CDR3 DNA: TGTGCCAGAACGGGGGGCGAGGGATACGAGCAGTACTTC. The variable domain in full, completed from reference TRBV2 and TRBJ2-7, reads EPEVTQTPSHQVTQMGQEVILRCVPISNHLYFYWYRQILGQKVEFLVSFYNNEISEKSEIFDDQFSVERPDGSNFTLKIRSTKLEDSAMYFCARTGGEGYEQYFGPGTRLTVT.

CDR3 sequence: CASSWGQESNNYGYTF. The CDR3, as DNA: TGTGCCAGTAGTTGGGGACAGGAGAGTAATAACTATGGCTACACCTTC. This chain links TRBV19 with TRBJ1-2, with 8 bases fitting TRBD1. CDR1 is LNHDA and CDR2 is SQIVND in the germline V gene (reference sequence). Trimming cost V 5 bases and J 1 base; bases outside gene matches: 9. CDR3 length: 16 residues.

The chain has TRBV5-1 and TRBJ2-3; no reliable D call. The CDR3 is 13 residues long. Germline CDR1 SGHRS, CDR2 YFSETQ. V was cut by 7 bases and J by 2 bases, with 11 bases left in between. The CDR3 region has the DNA TGCGCCAGCTCGACTGGAAACACAGATACGCAGTATTTT. This sequence encodes CASSTGNTDTQYF.

DNA of the CDR3: TGTGCCAGCAGCGTAGGGCCAAGCGGGGGGGAAGAGACCCAGTACTTC. It encodes CASSVGPSGGEETQYF. The chain recombines TRBV9 with TRBJ2-5, with 10 bases matching TRBD2. Germline V CDR1 and CDR2: SGDLS, YYNGEE. The CDR3 consists of 16 residues. The junction had 5 bases not matched to a gene; V was cut back by 0 bases and J by 3 bases.

The chain is built from TRBV5-4 and TRBJ2-5; TRBD2 matches 7 bases. With 10 bases clipped from V and 2 bases from J, the junction kept 2 bases outside the gene matches. CDR3 length: 11 amino acids. Germline V gives CDR1 SGHNT, CDR2 YYREEE (reference sequence). CDR3 amino acids: CAWEGQETQYF. The CDR3 DNA sequence: TGTGCCTGGGAGGGTCAAGAGACCCAGTACTTC.

The rearrangement uses TRBV7-9 and TRBJ2-7; D uncertain. Trimming pared 11 bases from V and 0 bases from J, leaving 14 bases between. Germline V gene sequence: CDR1 SEHNR, CDR2 FQNEAQ (reference sequence). CDR3 length equals 13 residues. The CDR3 sequence is CAVRLLPSYEQYF. In nucleotides, the CDR3 is TGTGCCGTCAGACTCCTACCCTCCTACGAGCAGTACTTC.

This clone was recorded only once. The chain combines TRBV6-2 or TRBV6-3 with TRBJ2-7; 13 bases are a match to TRBD2. Germline CDR1 MNHEY, CDR2 SVGEGT. The length of the CDR3 is 16 residues. Germline trimming cut 2 bases from V and 4 bases from J; bases unmatched to any gene: 5. The CDR3 sequence: CASSYGGTSGVYEQYF. DNA of the CDR3: TGTGCCAGCAGTTACGGTGGGACTAGCGGGGTGTACGAGCAGTACTTC.